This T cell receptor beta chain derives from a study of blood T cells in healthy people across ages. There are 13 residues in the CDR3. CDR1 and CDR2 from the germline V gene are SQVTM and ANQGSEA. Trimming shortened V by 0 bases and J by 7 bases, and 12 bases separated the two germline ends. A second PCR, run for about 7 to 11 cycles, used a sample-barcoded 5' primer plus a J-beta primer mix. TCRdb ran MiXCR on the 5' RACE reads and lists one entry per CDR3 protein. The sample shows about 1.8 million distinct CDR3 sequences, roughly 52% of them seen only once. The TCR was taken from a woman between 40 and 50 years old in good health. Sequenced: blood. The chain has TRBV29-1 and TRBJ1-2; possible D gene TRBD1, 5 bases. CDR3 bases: TGCAGCGTTGAAGATCTACAGGTCTTTGGCTACACCTTC. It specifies CSVEDLQVFGYTF.